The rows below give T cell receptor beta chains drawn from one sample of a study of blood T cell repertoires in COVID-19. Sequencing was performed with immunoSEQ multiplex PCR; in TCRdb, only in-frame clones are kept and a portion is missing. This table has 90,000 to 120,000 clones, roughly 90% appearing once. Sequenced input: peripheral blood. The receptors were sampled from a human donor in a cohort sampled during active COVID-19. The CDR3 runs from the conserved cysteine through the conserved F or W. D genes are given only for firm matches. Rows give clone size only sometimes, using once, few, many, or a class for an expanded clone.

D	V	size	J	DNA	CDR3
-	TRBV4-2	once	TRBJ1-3	TGTGCCAGCAGCTCGAGAGGGCCCAGTACAGGAAACACCATATATTTT	CASSSRGPSTGNTIYF
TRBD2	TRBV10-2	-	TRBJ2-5	TGCGCCAGCAGTGAGTGGACTAGCGGGTCAGAGACCCAGTACTTC	CASSEWTSGSETQYF
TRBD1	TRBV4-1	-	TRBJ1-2	TGCGCCAGCAGCCCAACCTTCCCAGGGGGAGGCGGCTACACCTTC	CASSPTFPGGGGYTF
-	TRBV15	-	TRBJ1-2	TGTGCCACCAGCAGAGACCATCGGGACTATGGCTACACCTTC	CATSRDHRDYGYTF
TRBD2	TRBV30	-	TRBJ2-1	TGTGCCTGGAGCCCCCTAGCGGGCCGTGGCAATGAGCAGTTCTTC	CAWSPLAGRGNEQFF
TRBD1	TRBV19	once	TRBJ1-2	TGTGCCAGTAGTATTCAAACAGGGGAACGTGGCTACACCTTC	CASSIQTGERGYTF
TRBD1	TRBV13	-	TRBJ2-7	TGTGCCAGCAGCTTAATCGGCAGGGGGAACCATCAAAGTAGGGACGAGCAGTACTTC	CASSLIGRGNHQSRDEQYF
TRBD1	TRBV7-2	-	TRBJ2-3	TGTGCCAGCAGCTTAGGAGGGACAGGGACAGATACGCAGTATTTT	CASSLGGTGTDTQYF
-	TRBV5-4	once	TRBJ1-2	TGTGCCAGCAGCGAAGGGACTCTCTATGGCTACACCTTC	CASSEGTLYGYTF
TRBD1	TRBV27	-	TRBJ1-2	TGTGCCAGCAGTTTATTGGGGACAGGAGGGAACTATGGCTACACCTTC	CASSLLGTGGNYGYTF
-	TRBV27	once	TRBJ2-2	TGTGCCAGCAGTCCCCGCCCGGGTAGAACCGGGGAGCTGTTTTTT	CASSPRPGRTGELFF
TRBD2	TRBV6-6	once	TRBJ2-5	TGTGCCAGCAGCTTCCCCCCCCCTAGCGGGAGGGCCCGGCAAGAGACCCAGTACTTC	CASSFPPPSGRARQETQYF
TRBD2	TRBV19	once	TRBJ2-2	TGTGCCAGTAGATTAGCGGGAGGGGGCACCGGGGAGCTGTTTTTT	CASRLAGGGTGELFF
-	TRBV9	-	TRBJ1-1	TGTGCCAGCAGCCGGACAGCTAATGGGGCTGAAGCTTTCTTT	CASSRTANGAEAFF
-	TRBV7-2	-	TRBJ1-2	TGTGCCAGCAGCTTGGACAGTCTAGTGCCCTATGGCTACACCTTC	CASSLDSLVPYGYTF
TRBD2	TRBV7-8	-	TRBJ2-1	TGTGCCAGCAGCTTAGGAGGGGCGGCGGGAGCTCGCTACAATGAGCAGTTCTTC	CASSLGGAAGARYNEQFF
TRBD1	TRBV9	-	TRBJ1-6	TGTGCCAGCAGACGGGACAGGGATAATTCACCCCTCCACTTT	CASRRDRDNSPLHF
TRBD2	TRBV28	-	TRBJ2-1	TGTGCCAGCAGAAAAACTAGCGGGAGGGTCGATGAGCAGTTCTTC	CASRKTSGRVDEQFF
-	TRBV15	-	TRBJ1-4	TGTGCCACCAGCAGAGATTTGGAGGGTCCTGAAAAACTGTTTTTT	CATSRDLEGPEKLFF
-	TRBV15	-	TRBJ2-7	TGTGCCACCAGCAGAGCTACAGGAGACTCCTACGAGCAGTACTTC	CATSRATGDSYEQYF
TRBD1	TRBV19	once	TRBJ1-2	TGTGCCAGTAGTGTTCTAGGGACAGGACTATTCTATGGCTACACCTTC	CASSVLGTGLFYGYTF
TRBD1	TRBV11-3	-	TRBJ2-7	TGTGCCAGCAGCTTATCACCGGGACAGTCCTACGAGCAGTACTTC	CASSLSPGQSYEQYF
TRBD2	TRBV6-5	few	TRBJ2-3	TGTGCCAGCAGTTCAGGGACTAGCGGGAGGTCAGATACGCAGTATTTT	CASSSGTSGRSDTQYF
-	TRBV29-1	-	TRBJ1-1	TGCAGCGTTGTACAGAACACTGAAGCTTTCTTT	CSVVQNTEAFF
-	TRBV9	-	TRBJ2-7	TGTGCCAGCAGCGTAGACGGTTCCTACGAGCAGTACTTC	CASSVDGSYEQYF
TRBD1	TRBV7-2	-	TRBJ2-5	TGTGCCAGCAGCCCTGGGACAGGGCGGGGAGAGACCCAGTACTTC	CASSPGTGRGETQYF
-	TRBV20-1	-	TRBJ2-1	TGCAGTGCCCTCGCCGCGGGTCTCCAGTTCTTC	CSALAAGLQFF